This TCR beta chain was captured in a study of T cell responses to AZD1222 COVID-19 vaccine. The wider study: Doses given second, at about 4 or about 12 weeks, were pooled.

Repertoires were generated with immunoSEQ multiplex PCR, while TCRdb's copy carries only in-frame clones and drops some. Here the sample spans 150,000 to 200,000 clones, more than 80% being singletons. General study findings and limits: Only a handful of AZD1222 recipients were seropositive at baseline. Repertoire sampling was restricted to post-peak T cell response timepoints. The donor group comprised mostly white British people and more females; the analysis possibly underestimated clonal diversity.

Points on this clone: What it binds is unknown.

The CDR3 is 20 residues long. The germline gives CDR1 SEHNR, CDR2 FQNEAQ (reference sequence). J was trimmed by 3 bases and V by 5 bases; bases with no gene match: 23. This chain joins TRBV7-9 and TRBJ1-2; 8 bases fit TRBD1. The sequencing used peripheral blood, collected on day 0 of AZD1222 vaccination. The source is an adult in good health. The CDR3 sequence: CASSTTQTGGSLREDYGYTF. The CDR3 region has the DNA TGTGCCAGCAGCACGACTCAAACAGGGGGATCTTTGCGTGAAGACTATGGCTACACCTTC.